These 23 T cell receptor beta chains originate from one sample sequenced in a study of blood T cells in healthy people across ages. The second PCR ran about 6 to 12 cycles with a sample-barcoded 5' primer and J-beta primers. TCRdb re-called the 5' RACE reads with MiXCR, one entry per CDR3 protein. Of 1.5 million to 2 million distinct CDR3 sequences in the sample, roughly 49% were seen once. The sample comprised blood. All receptors derive from a woman aged 40 to 50 in good health.

The gene calls are TRBV15 and TRBJ2-1; D possibly corresponds to TRBD1 (6 bases). Germline lookup yields CDR1 LNHNV and CDR2 YYDKDF (reference sequence). Deletions cut 0 bases from V and 8 bases from J, with 17 bases between. This CDR3 contains 16 residues. CDR3: CATSREPEQGRDEQFF. The CDR3 nucleotides are TGTGCCACCAGCAGAGAACCGGAACAGGGTAGGGATGAGCAGTTCTTC.

Details on this clonotype: A read error may explain this, as a much larger clone is one base away. The rearrangement joins TRBV27 to TRBJ2-3; 9 bases agree with TRBD2. In germline, CDR1 is MNHEY, CDR2 SMNVEV (reference sequence). The CDR3 loop spans 18 amino acids. The CDR3 is CASSPSRLAVGTTGTQYF. CDR3 in DNA: TGTGCCAGCAGTCCCTCGCGACTAGCGGTGGGTACCACAGGTACGCAGTATTTT.

This clonotype was seen a handful of times. The chain employs TRBV4-3 and TRBJ2-7; tentative D call: TRBD1 (6 bases). The CDR3 runs to 14 residues. The germline CDR1 and CDR2 sequences are LGHNA and YSLEER. V lost 8 bases to trimming and J lost 1 base, with 15 bases between them. The CDR3 protein is CASGPDRSSYEQYF. The DNA for the CDR3 is TGCGCCAGCGGCCCGGACAGATCGTCCTACGAGCAGTACTTC.

This clonotype appeared many times. The J gene is TRBJ2-7, the V gene TRBV20-1; 7 bases map to TRBD1. From germline, CDR1 is DFQATT and CDR2 SNEGSKA (reference sequence). The CDR3 consists of 12 residues. The CDR3 DNA reads TGCAGACCGACAGGGCCCCCCTACGAGCAGTACTTC. The encoded protein is CRPTGPPYEQYF.

The V call is TRBV2, the J call TRBJ1-4; 8 bases fit TRBD1. The CDR3 runs 15 residues. The ends lost 6 bases at V and 0 bases at J; junction bases unmatched: 3. Germline CDR1 reads SNHLY; CDR2 reads FYNNEI. The CDR3 loop reads CASRGGQATNEKLFF. The CDR3 DNA is TGTGCCAGCAGGGGGGGACAGGCAACTAATGAAAAACTGTTTTTT.

The rearrangement joins TRBV29-1 to TRBJ2-1; 11 bases agree with TRBD2. The CDR3 covers 12 residues. The V and J ends lost 4 bases and 9 bases, in that order; junction bases with no gene match: 2. Germline V gives CDR1 SQVTM, CDR2 ANQGSEA. The CDR3, as DNA: TGCAGCGTTGTGCTAGCGGGGGGTGAGCAGTTCTTC. Translation: CSVVLAGGEQFF.

This clonotype was seen more than once but under ten times. This chain uses TRBV29-1 with TRBJ2-3; no firm D call. Germline V CDR1 and CDR2: SQVTM, ANQGSEA. The CDR3 extends over 12 amino acids. V was shortened by 4 bases and J by 2 bases, with 7 bases between the two germline ends. In DNA, the CDR3 is TGCAGCGTTGTCGGACCCACAGATACGCAGTATTTT. Translation gives CSVVGPTDTQYF.

The rearrangement joins TRBV6-2 or TRBV6-3 to TRBJ2-7; 7 nucleotides agree with TRBD1. The CDR3 spans 15 residues. In germline, CDR1 is MNHEY, CDR2 SVGEGT. Trimming took 0 bases from V and 2 from J; bases not matched to a gene: 4. CDR3 coding DNA: TGTGCCAGCAGTTACTCGAAGGGGGCCACCTACGAGCAGTACTTC. This encodes CASSYSKGATYEQYF.

The chain uses TRBV4-3 and TRBJ2-3; the D gene is possibly TRBD1 (5 bases). Germline assignment: CDR1 LGHNA and CDR2 YSLEER. This CDR3 region has 16 residues. Trimming took 0 bases from V and 0 from J, leaving 10 bases between them. The CDR3: CASSQDGQGSTDTQYF. The CDR3 nucleotides are TGCGCCAGCAGCCAAGATGGCCAGGGTAGCACAGATACGCAGTATTTT.

The chain links TRBV6-5 to TRBJ2-5; possibly TRBD1 for D (6 bases). Germline assignment: CDR1 MNHEY and CDR2 SVGAGI. The CDR3 contains 16 residues. The ends were cut back, 0 bases at V and 11 bases at J, with 22 bases in the middle. CDR3 nucleotides: TGTGCCAGCAGTTACTCGTGGCAGGGGTTTGGCAATGAGCAGTACTTC. This translates into CASSYSWQGFGNEQYF.

The chain recombines TRBV7-2 with TRBJ1-6; the D gene is possibly TRBD1 (6 bases). CDR1 SGHTA and CDR2 FQGNSA come from the germline V gene. V was clipped by 5 bases and J by 7 bases, with 9 bases between them. This CDR3 has 13 amino acids. The CDR3 nucleotides are TGTGCCAGCAGCGACAGGTGGAATTCACCCCTCCACTTT. This encodes CASSDRWNSPLHF.

The chain carries TRBV6-5 and TRBJ2-7; D remains unclear. The V gene's germline CDR1 is MNHEY and CDR2 SVGAGI. Deletions cut 8 bases from V and 7 bases from J, with 27 bases between. The CDR3 totals 16 residues. The CDR3 region has the DNA TGTGCCAGCCGTATAACGTTCGATAGCTCCTACAATGAGCAGTACTTC. Translation gives CASRITFDSSYNEQYF.

V gene TRBV20-1 combines with J gene TRBJ2-4; 7 nucleotides agree with TRBD1. The closer fit of TRBJ2-7 to the DNA end suggests the J call may be wrong. CDR1 is DFQATT, CDR2 SNEGSKA, per germline (reference sequence). The length of the CDR3 is 12 residues. The CDR3 DNA sequence: TGCAGTGCTCCTCACAGGGGTCGCGAGCAGTACTTC. Encoded protein: CSAPHRGREQYF.

V usage is TRBV3-1 and J usage is TRBJ2-1; the D call may be TRBD1 or TRBD2 (6 bases each). This CDR3 is 16 amino acids long. Trimming left V 1 base short and J 12 bases short, with 22 bases between. Per germline, CDR1 LGHDT and CDR2 YNNKEL (reference sequence). DNA of the CDR3: TGTGCCAGCAGCCAAGTTAGGGGGGCGCCGCTGGTTGGGCAGTTCTTC. As protein: CASSQVRGAPLVGQFF.

This clonotype was seen many times. The chain joins TRBV12-3 or TRBV12-4 to TRBJ1-2; D not certain. Trimming removed 6 bases from V and 0 bases from J, with 5 bases in between. The CDR3 spans 12 residues. CDR3: CASSRANYGYTF. Written as DNA, the CDR3 is TGTGCCAGCAGCAGAGCTAACTATGGCTACACCTTC.

The gene calls are TRBV6-6 and TRBJ1-2; TRBD1 agrees at 7 bases. This CDR3 contains 14 residues. Trimming took 7 bases from V and 8 from J; bases not matched to a gene: 13. CDR1 MNHNY and CDR2 SVGAGI come from the germline V gene (reference sequence). CDR3 residues: CASNLSGTETGYTF. The CDR3, as DNA: TGTGCCAGCAACCTTTCCGGGACAGAGACCGGCTACACCTTC.

The chain links TRBV27 to TRBJ2-1; 8 bases line up with TRBD2. The CDR3 is made up of 12 amino acids. The germline CDR1 and CDR2 sequences are MNHEY and SMNVEV (reference sequence). With 7 bases clipped from V and 12 bases from J, the junction kept 8 bases outside the gene matches. The CDR3 bases are TGTGCCAGCACCAACGGGGGGGCGGGGCAGTTCTTC. Translated, it gives CASTNGGAGQFF.

V usage is TRBV6-5 and J usage is TRBJ2-7; no reliable D call. The CDR3 is 18 residues long. V was trimmed by 4 bases and J by 2 bases, leaving 24 bases between them. Germline V CDR1 and CDR2: MNHEY, SVGAGI. The CDR3 loop is CASSFLTPGPSRTYEQYF. The CDR3 nucleotides are TGTGCCAGCAGTTTCTTAACCCCGGGCCCTAGTAGAACCTACGAGCAGTACTTC.

The sample holds a few counts of this clonotype. This rearrangement joins TRBV2 to TRBJ2-1; 8 bases align to TRBD2. The CDR3 contains 17 residues. Losses at the gene ends were 2 bases for V and 6 bases for J; bases not matched to a gene: 12. In germline, CDR1 is SNHLY, CDR2 FYNNEI. The CDR3 nucleotides are TGTGCCAGCAGTGAATGGGCGGGGGGCCGTTTTCCCAATGAGCAGTTCTTC. Its protein is CASSEWAGGRFPNEQFF.

The chain has TRBV20-1 and TRBJ2-5, with 10 bases fitting TRBD1. Trimming cost V 3 bases and J 0 bases; bases outside gene matches: 13. This CDR3 has 18 residues. CDR1 and CDR2 (germline): DFQATT, SNEGSKA (reference sequence). The CDR3 spells CSARLATGGMGYQETQYF. The CDR3 coding sequence is TGCAGTGCTAGGTTGGCGACAGGGGGCATGGGGTACCAAGAGACCCAGTACTTC.

The chain carries TRBV7-2 and TRBJ2-3, with D unresolved. Trimming took off 2 bases at V and 0 bases at J, with 12 bases between the two ends. In germline, CDR1 is SGHTA, CDR2 FQGNSA. This CDR3 has 16 amino acids. CDR3 bases: TGTGCCAGCAGCTTAATAAGGCGCCTTAGCACAGATACGCAGTATTTT. It yields the protein CASSLIRRLSTDTQYF.

This clonotype has only a few counts. The V call is TRBV28, the J call TRBJ2-7; a weak D match, TRBD2 (6 bases). This CDR3 is 15 amino acids long. Germline CDR1 and CDR2: MDHEN and SYDVKM. Trimming left V 6 bases short and J 3 bases short, with 18 bases between. The CDR3 DNA sequence: TGTGCCAGCAGACAAAGTATAACCGGGGGCTACGAGCAGTACTTC. It encodes CASRQSITGGYEQYF.

This sequence joins TRBV9 and TRBJ2-1, with 10 positions matching TRBD2. The J call may not be correct, given that the DNA end is closer to TRBJ2-7. Germline V lookup: CDR1 SGDLS, CDR2 YYNGEE. The CDR3 runs 16 residues. In DNA, the CDR3 is TGTGCCAGCAGGCGAATTACTAGCGGGGTCTACAATGAGCAGTACTTC. It is translated as CASRRITSGVYNEQYF.